The rows below give T cell receptor beta chains drawn from one sample of a study of blood T cell repertoires in COVID-19. Generated by immunoSEQ multiplex PCR, the TCRdb table keeps only in-frame clones and is missing some. The sample has tens of thousands of clones, over 75% seen once. Sequencing used peripheral blood. These receptors came from a man in his fifties or sixties with active COVID-19. CDR3s include the opening cysteine and the closing phenylalanine or tryptophan. Fields, in order: J gene, D gene, V gene, clone size, CDR3 protein, CDR3 DNA. The D gene is left open where the match is weak. For some rows the clone size is stated as once, few or many, or as a class when expanded; others skip it.

J gene: TRBJ2-7; D gene: .; V gene: TRBV7-8; clone size: .; CDR3 protein: CASSLRQATTSSYEQYF; CDR3 DNA: TGTGCCAGCAGCTTAAGACAGGCGACTACGAGCTCCTACGAGCAGTACTTC
J gene: TRBJ1-1; D gene: TRBD1; V gene: TRBV28; clone size: .; CDR3 protein: CASSLWGQDLTEAFF; CDR3 DNA: TGTGCCAGCAGTTTATGGGGACAGGATCTCACTGAAGCTTTCTTT
J gene: TRBJ1-6; D gene: .; V gene: TRBV3-1/TRBV3-2; clone size: .; CDR3 protein: CASSQGGGRSYNSPLHF; CDR3 DNA: TGTGCCAGCAGCCAAGGGGGGGGGCGGTCCTATAATTCACCCCTCCACTTT
J gene: TRBJ2-1; D gene: TRBD1; V gene: TRBV7-8; clone size: .; CDR3 protein: CASSPGQGNLARGQRRQFF; CDR3 DNA: TGTGCCAGCAGCCCGGGACAGGGCAACCTAGCGAGAGGGCAACGAAGGCAGTTCTTC
J gene: TRBJ1-5; D gene: .; V gene: TRBV5-1; clone size: .; CDR3 protein: CASSTEGRGNQPQHF; CDR3 DNA: TGCGCCAGCAGCACGGAGGGGCGAGGCAATCAGCCCCAGCATTTT
J gene: TRBJ2-5; D gene: .; V gene: TRBV2; clone size: .; CDR3 protein: CASRREQIETQYF; CDR3 DNA: TGTGCCAGCCGCCGGGAGCAAATAGAGACCCAGTACTTC
J gene: TRBJ2-7; D gene: TRBD2; V gene: TRBV4-2; clone size: .; CDR3 protein: CASSQVAGLASEQYF; CDR3 DNA: TGTGCCAGCAGCCAGGTGGCGGGACTAGCGAGCGAGCAGTACTTC
J gene: TRBJ2-1; D gene: .; V gene: TRBV27; clone size: .; CDR3 protein: CASSPTLADYNEQFF; CDR3 DNA: TGTGCCAGCAGTCCTACCTTAGCGGACTACAATGAGCAGTTCTTC
J gene: TRBJ2-2; D gene: TRBD1; V gene: TRBV7-9; clone size: .; CDR3 protein: CASSLGETGADTGELFF; CDR3 DNA: TGTGCCAGCAGCTTAGGGGAAACAGGGGCGGACACCGGGGAGCTGTTTTTT
J gene: TRBJ2-3; D gene: .; V gene: TRBV5-1; clone size: .; CDR3 protein: CASSLIRQAFSTDTQYF; CDR3 DNA: TGCGCCAGCAGCTTGATCAGACAGGCCTTTAGCACAGATACGCAGTATTTT
J gene: TRBJ2-1; D gene: TRBD2; V gene: TRBV10-3; clone size: .; CDR3 protein: CAITPGLAGDEQFF; CDR3 DNA: TGTGCCATCACCCCGGGACTAGCGGGAGATGAGCAGTTCTTC
J gene: TRBJ2-3; D gene: .; V gene: TRBV6-5; clone size: .; CDR3 protein: CASNLGAVGDTQYF; CDR3 DNA: TGTGCCAGCAATTTAGGCGCGGTTGGAGATACGCAGTATTTT
J gene: TRBJ2-1; D gene: TRBD1; V gene: TRBV6-2/TRBV6-3; clone size: .; CDR3 protein: CASSLLQGVFEQFF; CDR3 DNA: TGTGCCAGCAGTTTATTACAGGGGGTGTTTGAGCAGTTCTTC
J gene: TRBJ1-6; D gene: .; V gene: TRBV28; clone size: few; CDR3 protein: CASASASRQANSPLHF; CDR3 DNA: TGTGCCAGCGCTTCGGCTAGCCGGCAGGCGAATTCACCCCTCCACTTT
J gene: TRBJ2-1; D gene: TRBD2; V gene: TRBV2; clone size: .; CDR3 protein: CASTPWTSEDEQFF; CDR3 DNA: TGTGCCAGCACCCCCTGGACTAGCGAAGATGAGCAGTTCTTC
J gene: TRBJ2-5; D gene: TRBD2; V gene: TRBV10-3; clone size: few; CDR3 protein: CAISESQRESQETQYF; CDR3 DNA: TGTGCCATCAGTGAGTCGCAGCGGGAGTCCCAAGAGACCCAGTACTTC
J gene: TRBJ2-7; D gene: TRBD1; V gene: TRBV7-9; clone size: few; CDR3 protein: CASSPQGASYEQYF; CDR3 DNA: TGTGCCAGCAGCCCACAGGGGGCTTCCTACGAGCAGTACTTC
J gene: TRBJ1-1; D gene: .; V gene: TRBV6-5; clone size: .; CDR3 protein: CASRQPGLNTEAFF; CDR3 DNA: TGTGCCAGCAGGCAACCAGGGCTGAACACTGAAGCTTTCTTT
J gene: TRBJ2-7; D gene: TRBD1; V gene: TRBV4-2; clone size: once; CDR3 protein: CASSRQRGQGLSDEQYF; CDR3 DNA: TGTGCCAGCAGCCGCCAAAGAGGACAGGGCTTATCCGACGAGCAGTACTTC
J gene: TRBJ2-3; D gene: TRBD2; V gene: TRBV6-2/TRBV6-3; clone size: .; CDR3 protein: CASSPLAGSTDTQYF; CDR3 DNA: TGTGCCAGCAGTCCACTAGCGGGAAGCACAGATACGCAGTATTTT
J gene: TRBJ2-5; D gene: .; V gene: TRBV19; clone size: .; CDR3 protein: CASSVRGVGETQYF; CDR3 DNA: TGTGCCAGTAGTGTCAGGGGCGTTGGAGAGACCCAGTACTTC
J gene: TRBJ2-3; D gene: TRBD2; V gene: TRBV4-2; clone size: .; CDR3 protein: CASSQEPTGGSDTQYF; CDR3 DNA: TGTGCCAGCAGCCAAGAGCCGACGGGAGGGTCAGATACGCAGTATTTT
J gene: TRBJ2-2; D gene: TRBD2; V gene: TRBV2; clone size: once; CDR3 protein: CASSGGRTSGRNTGELFF; CDR3 DNA: TGTGCCAGCAGTGGAGGCAGGACTAGCGGGAGAAACACCGGGGAGCTGTTTTTT
J gene: TRBJ2-7; D gene: .; V gene: TRBV19; clone size: .; CDR3 protein: CASSISGDSTYEQYF; CDR3 DNA: TGTGCCAGTAGTATATCGGGGGACAGTACCTACGAGCAGTACTTC
J gene: TRBJ2-7; D gene: .; V gene: TRBV18; clone size: .; CDR3 protein: CASSPPDRSSYEQYF; CDR3 DNA: TGTGCCAGCTCACCGCCGGACAGAAGCTCCTACGAGCAGTACTTC
J gene: TRBJ1-5; D gene: .; V gene: TRBV2; clone size: .; CDR3 protein: CASVDSSSRPQHF; CDR3 DNA: TGTGCCAGCGTCGACAGCTCGAGTCGGCCCCAGCATTTT
J gene: TRBJ2-1; D gene: .; V gene: TRBV7-2; clone size: .; CDR3 protein: CASSRRTASNEQFF; CDR3 DNA: TGTGCCAGCAGCCGCCGGACAGCCAGCAATGAGCAGTTCTTC
J gene: TRBJ1-3; D gene: TRBD1; V gene: TRBV18; clone size: .; CDR3 protein: CASSPGQAHSGNTIYF; CDR3 DNA: TGTGCCAGCTCCCCGGGACAGGCCCACTCTGGAAACACCATATATTTT
J gene: TRBJ2-3; D gene: .; V gene: TRBV11-1; clone size: .; CDR3 protein: CASSIGPTGGTDTQYF; CDR3 DNA: TGTGCCAGCAGCATAGGACCGACGGGAGGCACAGATACGCAGTATTTT
J gene: TRBJ2-3; D gene: TRBD2; V gene: TRBV4-3; clone size: .; CDR3 protein: CASSQIIAGGPYTQYF; CDR3 DNA: TGCGCCAGCAGCCAAATTATAGCGGGAGGGCCGTATACGCAGTATTTT
J gene: TRBJ1-4; D gene: .; V gene: TRBV6-2/TRBV6-3; clone size: .; CDR3 protein: CASSHLRTANEKLFF; CDR3 DNA: TGTGCCAGCAGCCACCTAAGGACAGCTAATGAAAAACTGTTTTTT
J gene: TRBJ2-7; D gene: .; V gene: TRBV7-2; clone size: few; CDR3 protein: CASSPGAGSGYEQYF; CDR3 DNA: TGTGCCAGCAGCCCCGGGGCCGGGAGCGGTTACGAGCAGTACTTC
J gene: TRBJ2-7; D gene: TRBD2; V gene: TRBV2; clone size: .; CDR3 protein: CASRVAGGSTYEQYF; CDR3 DNA: TGTGCCAGCAGAGTAGCGGGAGGCTCGACCTACGAGCAGTACTTC
J gene: TRBJ1-2; D gene: TRBD1; V gene: TRBV6-5; clone size: .; CDR3 protein: CASSPRIDRGGGYTF; CDR3 DNA: TGTGCCAGCAGCCCCAGAATCGACAGGGGAGGTGGCTACACCTTC
J gene: TRBJ2-3; D gene: .; V gene: TRBV4-1; clone size: .; CDR3 protein: CASSQVTSTDTQYF; CDR3 DNA: TGCGCCAGCAGCCAAGTTACTAGCACAGATACGCAGTATTTT
J gene: TRBJ2-7; D gene: TRBD2; V gene: TRBV6-5; clone size: .; CDR3 protein: CASKETSASSYEQYF; CDR3 DNA: TGTGCCAGCAAAGAGACTAGCGCTAGCTCCTACGAGCAGTACTTC
J gene: TRBJ2-7; D gene: TRBD2; V gene: TRBV19; clone size: .; CDR3 protein: CASSTESGSGEQYF; CDR3 DNA: TGTGCCAGTTCAACAGAGAGCGGGAGTGGGGAGCAGTACTTC
J gene: TRBJ2-7; D gene: .; V gene: TRBV6-1; clone size: .; CDR3 protein: CASSEQGSRGEQYF; CDR3 DNA: TGTGCCAGCAGTGAGCAGGGAAGCCGTGGCGAGCAGTACTTC
J gene: TRBJ2-1; D gene: .; V gene: TRBV7-9; clone size: .; CDR3 protein: CASSFSGTANEQFF; CDR3 DNA: TGTGCCAGCAGCTTTAGCGGGACAGCCAATGAGCAGTTCTTC
J gene: TRBJ2-5; D gene: TRBD2; V gene: TRBV6-2/TRBV6-3; clone size: few; CDR3 protein: CASSFRGLERKTQYF; CDR3 DNA: TGTGCCAGCAGTTTCCGGGGACTAGAGCGGAAGACCCAGTACTTC
J gene: TRBJ1-1; D gene: .; V gene: TRBV9; clone size: .; CDR3 protein: CASSVAKDRNTEAFF; CDR3 DNA: TGTGCCAGCAGCGTAGCTAAAGACAGGAACACTGAAGCTTTCTTT
J gene: TRBJ2-2; D gene: .; V gene: TRBV10-3; clone size: .; CDR3 protein: CAISDGGAYTGELFF; CDR3 DNA: TGTGCCATCAGTGATGGGGGGGCGTACACCGGGGAGCTGTTTTTT
J gene: TRBJ1-5; D gene: .; V gene: TRBV2; clone size: .; CDR3 protein: CASSLIGNQPQHF; CDR3 DNA: TGTGCCAGCAGTTTGATAGGCAATCAGCCCCAGCATTTT
J gene: TRBJ1-6; D gene: TRBD1; V gene: TRBV7-3; clone size: .; CDR3 protein: CASSLRKAGDRGNSPLHF; CDR3 DNA: TGTGCCAGCAGCTTAAGGAAGGCCGGCGACAGGGGGAATTCACCCCTCCACTTT
J gene: TRBJ1-5; D gene: .; V gene: TRBV7-2; clone size: .; CDR3 protein: CASSLIATTNQPQHF; CDR3 DNA: TGTGCCAGCAGCTTAATAGCGACAACGAATCAGCCCCAGCATTTT
J gene: TRBJ2-7; D gene: TRBD1; V gene: TRBV20-1; clone size: .; CDR3 protein: CSASLQGARYEQYF; CDR3 DNA: TGCAGTGCTAGTTTACAGGGGGCTAGGTACGAGCAGTACTTC
J gene: TRBJ2-7; D gene: TRBD1; V gene: TRBV2; clone size: .; CDR3 protein: CASSGTEYEQYF; CDR3 DNA: TGTGCCAGCAGCGGGACAGAGTACGAGCAGTACTTC
J gene: TRBJ2-1; D gene: .; V gene: TRBV5-1; clone size: once; CDR3 protein: CASSLTQRWSYNEQFF; CDR3 DNA: TGCGCCAGCAGCCTCACTCAGAGGTGGTCCTACAATGAGCAGTTCTTC
J gene: TRBJ2-7; D gene: .; V gene: TRBV19; clone size: .; CDR3 protein: CASSIAVSNEQYF; CDR3 DNA: TGTGCCAGTAGTATCGCAGTTTCAAACGAGCAGTACTTC
J gene: TRBJ2-1; D gene: .; V gene: TRBV5-1; clone size: .; CDR3 protein: CASSRPDSGALYNEQFF; CDR3 DNA: TGCGCCAGCAGCCGTCCGGACAGTGGGGCACTTTACAATGAGCAGTTCTTC
J gene: TRBJ1-1; D gene: .; V gene: TRBV5-1; clone size: few; CDR3 protein: CASSRPDRPNTEAFF; CDR3 DNA: TGCGCCAGCAGCAGGCCGGACAGACCCAACACTGAAGCTTTCTTT
J gene: TRBJ2-3; D gene: TRBD2; V gene: TRBV7-6; clone size: .; CDR3 protein: CASSPWTSASTDTQYF; CDR3 DNA: TGTGCCAGCAGCCCCTGGACTAGCGCTTCCACAGATACGCAGTATTTT